Listed below are T cell receptor beta chains from one sample, sequenced in a study of technical replicates of blood from several donors. Here immunoSEQ multiplex PCR was the method, and the copy in TCRdb shows in-frame clones only, minus some. The sample lists over 70,000 clones, roughly 92% occurring once. The sequenced sample was T cells isolated from PBMCs. These receptors all come from a human donor in good health. Both conserved end residues are part of each CDR3. The D gene is left open where the match is weak. Size is omitted from some rows. Given values are once, few, many or a class for expanded clones.

length,size,D,V,J,CDR3,DNA
18,once,TRBD1,TRBV4-2,TRBJ1-5,CASSQAGGWTTDNQPQHF,TGTGCCAGCAGCCAAGCAGGGGGATGGACTACGGACAATCAGCCCCAGCATTTT
13,.,TRBD2,TRBV29-1,TRBJ2-1,CSVAQGGLAEQFF,TGCAGCGTTGCACAGGGCGGACTAGCGGAGCAGTTCTTC
13,.,TRBD2,TRBV19,TRBJ2-7,CASSIGLAVEQYF,TGTGCCAGTAGTATCGGACTAGCGGTAGAGCAGTACTTC
18,.,TRBD2,TRBV27,TRBJ2-1,CASSLMGSGGPSYNEQFF,TGTGCCAGCAGTTTAATGGGTTCGGGAGGGCCCTCCTACAATGAGCAGTTCTTC
15,.,.,TRBV6-6,TRBJ1-3,CASSYEALSGNTIYF,TGTGCCAGCAGTTACGAGGCACTCTCTGGAAACACCATATATTTT
10,few,.,TRBV20-1,TRBJ1-1,CSAGGAEAFF,TGCAGTGCTGGGGGGGCTGAAGCTTTCTTT
18,once,TRBD2,TRBV7-3,TRBJ2-2,CASSLPVTGRSNTGELFF,TGTGCCAGCAGCTTACCGGTTACCGGGAGGTCGAACACCGGGGAGCTGTTTTTT
14,.,.,TRBV18,TRBJ1-2,CASSPSGTPYGYTF,TGTGCCAGCTCACCAAGCGGGACACCTTATGGCTACACCTTC
14,.,.,TRBV6-5,TRBJ2-7,CASSYGAKSYEQYF,TGTGCCAGCAGTTACGGGGCGAAGAGCTACGAGCAGTACTTC
15,.,TRBD1,TRBV6-5,TRBJ1-4,CASRSGQGDNEKLFF,TGTGCCAGCAGATCTGGACAGGGAGATAATGAAAAACTGTTTTTT
14,.,.,TRBV9,TRBJ2-7,CASSVDRDAYEQYF,TGTGCCAGCAGCGTAGACAGGGATGCCTACGAGCAGTACTTC
14,.,.,TRBV19,TRBJ2-3,CASSIYRGTDTQYF,TGTGCCAGTAGTATTTACAGGGGCACAGATACGCAGTATTTT
16,.,.,TRBV4-2,TRBJ1-4,CASSQEGGAQDEKLFF,TGTGCCAGCAGCCAAGAAGGAGGGGCTCAAGATGAAAAACTGTTTTTT
16,.,TRBD2,TRBV7-3,TRBJ2-3,CASSLVSGSRADTQYF,TGTGCCAGCAGCTTAGTCAGCGGGAGTCGGGCAGATACGCAGTATTTT
12,.,TRBD1,TRBV2,TRBJ1-4,CAGHRDREKLFF,TGTGCCGGACACCGGGACAGGGAAAAACTGTTTTTT
16,.,TRBD2,TRBV30,TRBJ2-5,CAWSVQTSGSQETQYF,TGTGCCTGGAGTGTTCAGACTAGCGGGAGCCAAGAGACCCAGTACTTC
16,few,TRBD2,TRBV13,TRBJ2-3,CASSYQAGGVTDTQYF,TGTGCCAGCAGCTATCAAGCGGGAGGAGTCACAGATACGCAGTATTTT
15,.,.,TRBV7-2,TRBJ2-3,CASSLGGAPTDTQYF,TGTGCCAGCAGCTTAGGTGGGGCCCCCACAGATACGCAGTATTTT
14,.,.,TRBV28,TRBJ2-1,CASSLARGYNEQFF,TGTGCCAGCAGTTTAGCCAGGGGATACAATGAGCAGTTCTTC
10,few,.,TRBV9,TRBJ1-1,CATLYTEAFF,TGTGCCACCTTATACACTGAAGCTTTCTTT
14,.,.,TRBV27,TRBJ2-7,CASSLQTQGNEQYF,TGTGCCAGCAGTTTGCAAACTCAGGGGAACGAGCAGTACTTC
16,.,.,TRBV11-3,TRBJ2-2,CASSPPLGSNTGELFF,TGTGCCAGCAGCCCACCACTAGGATCGAACACCGGGGAGCTGTTTTTT
15,.,.,TRBV4-3,TRBJ1-2,CASSQGPTGNYGYTF,TGCGCCAGCAGCCAGGGGCCAACAGGGAACTATGGCTACACCTTC
17,.,TRBD2,TRBV4-1,TRBJ2-1,CASSRYEGLAGDNEQFF,TGCGCCAGCAGCCGATATGAGGGACTAGCGGGAGACAATGAGCAGTTCTTC
15,.,TRBD1,TRBV7-2,TRBJ1-4,CASSHERGHSEKLFF,TGTGCCAGCAGCCACGAGAGGGGGCATAGTGAAAAACTGTTTTTT
12,.,TRBD1,TRBV6-1,TRBJ1-4,CASRGQGEKLFF,TGTGCCAGCAGGGGACAGGGGGAAAAACTGTTTTTT
13,once,TRBD2,TRBV27,TRBJ2-7,CAIWRDYSYEQYF,TGTGCCATCTGGCGGGACTATTCCTACGAGCAGTACTTC
16,.,TRBD1,TRBV7-6,TRBJ1-1,CASSLSRGGGNTEAFF,TGTGCCAGCAGCTTAAGCCGAGGGGGCGGGAACACTGAAGCTTTCTTT
12,.,.,TRBV29-1,TRBJ2-7,CSVSPDTYEQYF,TGCAGCGTTTCCCCCGACACCTACGAGCAGTACTTC
14,.,TRBD2,TRBV27,TRBJ2-7,CASSFLAGGYEQYF,TGTGCCAGCAGTTTTCTAGCGGGAGGATACGAGCAGTACTTC
12,.,.,TRBV7-9,TRBJ1-2,CASSLGAYGYTF,TGTGCCAGCAGCTTAGGGGCCTATGGCTACACCTTC
14,.,.,TRBV10-2,TRBJ1-2,CASSEYGLQYGYTF,TGCGCCAGCAGTGAGTATGGCCTTCAATATGGCTACACCTTC
15,.,.,TRBV28,TRBJ2-3,CASSFFGSGTDTQYF,TGTGCCAGCAGTTTCTTCGGGAGTGGCACAGATACGCAGTATTTT
13,.,.,TRBV15,TRBJ2-5,CATSLTPKETQYF,TGTGCCACCAGCCTGACTCCGAAAGAGACCCAGTACTTC
15,.,.,TRBV4-3,TRBJ1-4,CASSQDTADNEKLFF,TGCGCCAGCAGCCAAGATACAGCCGATAATGAAAAACTGTTTTTT
12,.,.,TRBV13,TRBJ2-1,CASSLPYNEQFF,TGTGCCAGCAGCTTACCGTACAATGAGCAGTTCTTC
14,.,TRBD1,TRBV13,TRBJ2-3,CASSRDSSTDTQYF,TGTGCCAGCAGCCGGGACAGTAGCACAGATACGCAGTATTTT
15,.,TRBD2,TRBV18,TRBJ2-7,CASSPGVAGSDEQYF,TGTGCCAGCTCACCAGGAGTAGCGGGGAGTGACGAGCAGTACTTC
12,.,TRBD2,TRBV5-6,TRBJ2-5,CASSRGGETQYF,TGTGCCAGCAGCCGGGGGGGAGAGACCCAGTACTTC
13,.,.,TRBV7-3,TRBJ2-5,CASSFALYETQYF,TGTGCCAGCAGCTTTGCACTGTACGAGACCCAGTACTTC
13,.,.,TRBV5-4,TRBJ2-2,CASSPMFTGELFF,TGTGCCAGCAGCCCTATGTTCACCGGGGAGCTGTTTTTT
15,.,.,TRBV29-1,TRBJ1-1,CSVAYWTALNTEAFF,TGCAGCGTAGCCTACTGGACAGCTTTGAACACTGAAGCTTTCTTT
14,.,.,TRBV18,TRBJ1-2,CASSPRWEAGGYTF,TGTGCCAGCTCACCCCGTTGGGAGGCTGGTGGCTACACCTTC
10,.,.,TRBV20-1,TRBJ2-1,CSARRYEQFF,TGCAGTGCCCGGAGGTATGAGCAGTTCTTC
17,.,TRBD1,TRBV27,TRBJ2-2,CASSGVWTGAYTGELFF,TGTGCCAGCAGTGGAGTCTGGACAGGGGCTTACACCGGGGAGCTGTTTTTT
13,.,.,TRBV30,TRBJ2-7,CAWSSQGGVEQYF,TGTGCCTGGTCCTCCCAAGGGGGGGTTGAGCAGTACTTC
13,.,.,TRBV4-2,TRBJ1-5,CASSQGVDQPQHF,TGTGCCAGCAGCCAGGGCGTTGATCAGCCCCAGCATTTT
13,.,.,TRBV18,TRBJ1-5,CASSASGDQPQHF,TGTGCCAGCTCAGCATCCGGGGATCAGCCCCAGCATTTT
16,.,.,TRBV6-5,TRBJ2-5,CASSYSKDTGWETQYF,TGTGCCAGCAGTTACTCTAAGGACACGGGTTGGGAGACCCAGTACTTC